In its sample, the clone carrying this TCR beta chain was seen many times. Its antigen remains unidentified. A second PCR, run for about 6 to 11 cycles, used a sample-barcoded 5' primer plus a J-beta primer mix. All samples yielded 3 million or more CDR3-containing paired-end reads. TCRdb re-analysed the 5' RACE reads in MiXCR, keeping a single row per CDR3 protein. Among some 1.7 million distinct CDR3 sequences listed, under 30% were seen once. The source of the sample is a study of blood T cells in healthy people across ages. Whole-study findings and limits: Whereas aged donors had fewer naive CD4+ cells, long-lived donors had more of them and higher diversity. A strong correlation was found between TCR beta diversity and the percentage of naive T cells.

Isolated per sample were at least 7 million PBMCs. The germline V and J ends were trimmed by 7 bases and 5 bases, with 9 bases remaining between them. Germline CDR1 MNHEY, CDR2 SMNVEV (reference sequence). This CDR3 contains 11 residues. Material for sequencing was blood. The V and J genes are TRBV27 and TRBJ2-7, with D perhaps being TRBD1 or TRBD2 (5 bases each). The TCR originated in a woman in her thirties in good health. The CDR3 here is CASTQGHEQYF. CDR3 DNA sequence: TGTGCCAGCACCCAGGGACACGAGCAGTACTTC.